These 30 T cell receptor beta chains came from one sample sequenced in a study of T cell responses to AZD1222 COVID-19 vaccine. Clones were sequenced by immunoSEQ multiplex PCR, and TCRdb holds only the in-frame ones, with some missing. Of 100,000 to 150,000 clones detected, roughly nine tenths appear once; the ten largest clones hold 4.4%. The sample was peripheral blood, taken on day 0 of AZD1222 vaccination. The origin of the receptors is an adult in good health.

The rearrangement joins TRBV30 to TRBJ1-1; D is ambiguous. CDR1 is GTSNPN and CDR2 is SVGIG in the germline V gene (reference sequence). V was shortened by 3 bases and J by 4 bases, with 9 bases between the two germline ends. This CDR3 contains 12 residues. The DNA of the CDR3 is TGTGCCTGGAGGTACGGTGGCACTGAAGCTTTCTTT. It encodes CAWRYGGTEAFF.

CDR3 protein: CASSPYEVNTEAFF. CDR3 DNA sequence: TGTGCCAGCTCACCATATGAGGTGAACACTGAAGCTTTCTTT. The chain combines TRBV18 with TRBJ1-1, with no clear D. Trimming shortened V by 2 bases and J by 0 bases, and 7 bases separated the two germline ends. The CDR3 runs to 14 residues. Germline lookup yields CDR1 KGHSH and CDR2 LQKENI. The full variable domain, its missing parts supplied by reference TRBV18 and TRBJ1-1, is NAGVMQNPRHLVRRRGQEARLRCSPMKGHSHVYWYRQLPEEGLKFMVYLQKENIIDESGMPKERFSAEFPKEGPSILRIQQVVRGDSAAYFCASSPYEVNTEAFFGQGTRLTVV.

As DNA, the CDR3 is TGCGCCAGCAGCCCGCTTGGGGGGCAGGTGAACACTGAAGCTTTCTTT. It encodes CASSPLGGQVNTEAFF. The rearrangement joins TRBV4-1 to TRBJ1-1, with D maybe TRBD1 (6 bases). The CDR3 extends over 16 amino acids. From germline, CDR1 is MGHRA and CDR2 YSYEKL. Trimming took 4 bases from V and 0 from J, leaving 15 bases between them.

CDR3 nucleotide sequence: TGTGCCAGCAGCATCCCCGAGGGGGGAAACATTCAGTACTTC. Translated, it gives CASSIPEGGNIQYF. The chain carries TRBV7-2 and TRBJ2-4; the D gene could be TRBD1 or TRBD2 (6 bases each). Germline assignment: CDR1 SGHTA and CDR2 FQGNSA. V was trimmed by 5 bases and J by 6 bases, leaving 14 bases between them. The CDR3 length is 14 residues.

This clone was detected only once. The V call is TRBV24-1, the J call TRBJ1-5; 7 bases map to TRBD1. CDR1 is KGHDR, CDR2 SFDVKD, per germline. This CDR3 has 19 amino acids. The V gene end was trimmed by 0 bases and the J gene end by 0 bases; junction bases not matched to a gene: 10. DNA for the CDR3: TGTGCCACCAGTGATTTGCAGGGGGACAGCGAGTATAGCAATCAGCCCCAGCATTTT. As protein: CATSDLQGDSEYSNQPQHF.

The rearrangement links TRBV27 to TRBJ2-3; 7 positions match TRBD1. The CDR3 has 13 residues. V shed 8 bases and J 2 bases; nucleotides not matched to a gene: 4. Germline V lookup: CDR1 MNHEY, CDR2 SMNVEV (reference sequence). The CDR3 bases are TGTGCCAGCCAGAGGGGGCACACAGATACGCAGTATTTT. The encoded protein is CASQRGHTDTQYF.

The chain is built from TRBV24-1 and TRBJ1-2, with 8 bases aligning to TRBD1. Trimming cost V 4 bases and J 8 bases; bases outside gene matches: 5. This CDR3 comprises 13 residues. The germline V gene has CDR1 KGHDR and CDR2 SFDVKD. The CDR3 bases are TGTGCCACCAGTGACCCGACAGGGGTCGGCTACACCTTC. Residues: CATSDPTGVGYTF.

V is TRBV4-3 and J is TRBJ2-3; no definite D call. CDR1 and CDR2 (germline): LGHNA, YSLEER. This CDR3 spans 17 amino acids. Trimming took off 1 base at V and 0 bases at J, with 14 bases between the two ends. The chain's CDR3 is CASSQAATGSSTDTQYF. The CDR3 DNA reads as TGCGCCAGCAGCCAAGCCGCAACGGGTTCAAGCACAGATACGCAGTATTTT.

CDR3 residues: CASSFYRVYTGELFF. CDR3 sequence (DNA): TGTGCCAGCAGCTTCTACAGGGTTTACACCGGGGAGCTGTTTTTT. The rearrangement links TRBV5-6 to TRBJ2-2; D is perhaps TRBD1 (6 bases). The germline V gene has CDR1 SGHDT and CDR2 YYEEEE. The V end lost 2 bases, the J end lost 3 bases, and 11 bases lay between the germline ends. This CDR3 region has 15 residues.

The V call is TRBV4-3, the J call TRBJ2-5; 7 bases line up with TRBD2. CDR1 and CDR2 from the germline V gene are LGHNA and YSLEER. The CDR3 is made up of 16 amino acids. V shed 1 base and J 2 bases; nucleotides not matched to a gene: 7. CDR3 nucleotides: TGCGCCAGCAGCCAAGGAGGGGCGGGGGAACAAGAGACCCAGTACTTC. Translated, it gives CASSQGGAGEQETQYF.

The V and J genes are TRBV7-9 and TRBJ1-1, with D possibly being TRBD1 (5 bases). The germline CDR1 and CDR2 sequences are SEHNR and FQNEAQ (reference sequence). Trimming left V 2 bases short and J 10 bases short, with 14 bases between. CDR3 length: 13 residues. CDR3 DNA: TGTGCCAGCAGCTTACTTGCGACAGCGGCAGCTTTCTTT. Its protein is CASSLLATAAAFF.

CDR3 sequence reads: CASSLGPLSGTQYF. As DNA, the CDR3 is TGTGCCAGCAGCTTAGGACCCTTGTCAGGGACCCAGTACTTC. The chain employs TRBV7-9 and TRBJ2-5; unclear D gene. Trimming stripped 1 base from V and 7 bases from J, with 13 bases between. The CDR3 covers 14 residues. CDR1 is SEHNR, CDR2 FQNEAQ, per germline (reference sequence).

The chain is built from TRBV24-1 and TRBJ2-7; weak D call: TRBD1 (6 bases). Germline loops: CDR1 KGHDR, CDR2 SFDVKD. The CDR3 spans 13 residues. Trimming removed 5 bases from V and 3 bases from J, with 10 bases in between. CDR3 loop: CATSGDTVYEQYF. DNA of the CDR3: TGTGCCACCAGTGGGGACACCGTCTACGAGCAGTACTTC.

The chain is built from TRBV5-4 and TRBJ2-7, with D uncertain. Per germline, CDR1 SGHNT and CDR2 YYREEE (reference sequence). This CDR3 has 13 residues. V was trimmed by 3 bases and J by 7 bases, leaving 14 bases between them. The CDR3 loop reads CASSSAGLREQYF. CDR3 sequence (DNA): TGTGCCAGCAGCTCCGCCGGGTTGAGGGAGCAGTACTTC.

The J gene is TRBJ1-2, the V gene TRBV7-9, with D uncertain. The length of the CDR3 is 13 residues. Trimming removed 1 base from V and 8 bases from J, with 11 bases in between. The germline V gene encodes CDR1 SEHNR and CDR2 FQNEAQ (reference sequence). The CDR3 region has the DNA TGTGCCAGCAGCTTAGGGGCTGTGTGGGGCTACACCTTC. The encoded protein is CASSLGAVWGYTF.

The CDR3 DNA is TGTGCCAGCAGCCTACTCCCGAACACTGAAGCTTTCTTT. This encodes CASSLLPNTEAFF. The rearrangement links TRBV6-2 or TRBV6-3 to TRBJ1-1, with D unclear. The ends were cut back, 6 bases at V and 1 base at J, with 9 bases in the middle. Germline assignment: CDR1 MNHEY and CDR2 SVGEGT. This CDR3 is built from 13 residues.

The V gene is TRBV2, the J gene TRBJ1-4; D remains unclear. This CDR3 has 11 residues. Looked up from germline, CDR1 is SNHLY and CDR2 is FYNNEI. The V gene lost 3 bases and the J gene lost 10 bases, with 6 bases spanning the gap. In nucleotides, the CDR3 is TGTGCCAGCAGTGATACAGTAAAACTGTTTTTT. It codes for CASSDTVKLFF.

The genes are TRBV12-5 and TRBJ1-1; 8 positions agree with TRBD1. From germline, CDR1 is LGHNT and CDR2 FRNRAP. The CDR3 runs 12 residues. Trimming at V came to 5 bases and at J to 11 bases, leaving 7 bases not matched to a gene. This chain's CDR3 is CASGPDRGTAFF. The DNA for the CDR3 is TGTGCTAGTGGTCCCGACAGGGGAACGGCTTTCTTT.

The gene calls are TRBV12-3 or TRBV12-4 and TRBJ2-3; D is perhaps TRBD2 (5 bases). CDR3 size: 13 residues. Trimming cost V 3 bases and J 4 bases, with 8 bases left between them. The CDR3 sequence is CASSFEGADTQYF. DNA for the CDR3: TGTGCCAGCAGTTTTGAGGGAGCAGATACGCAGTATTTT.

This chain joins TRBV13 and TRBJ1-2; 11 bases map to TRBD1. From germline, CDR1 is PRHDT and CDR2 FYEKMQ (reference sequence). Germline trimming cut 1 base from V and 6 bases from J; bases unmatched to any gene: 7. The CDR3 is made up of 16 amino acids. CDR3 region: CASSLARTGGRDGYTF. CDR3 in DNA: TGTGCCAGCAGCTTAGCCCGGACAGGGGGCAGGGATGGCTACACCTTC.

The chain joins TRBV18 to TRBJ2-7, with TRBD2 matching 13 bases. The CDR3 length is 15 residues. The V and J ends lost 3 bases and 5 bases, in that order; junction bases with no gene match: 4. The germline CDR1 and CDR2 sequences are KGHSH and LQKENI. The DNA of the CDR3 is TGTGCCAGCTCACCCGGACTAGCGGGGGCCCACGAGCAGTACTTC. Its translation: CASSPGLAGAHEQYF.

The CDR3 nucleotides read TGTGCCAGCTCACGGGACAGCTATTACAATGAGCAGTTCTTC. Its protein product is CASSRDSYYNEQFF. The chain couples TRBV18 to TRBJ2-1, with 7 bases fitting TRBD1. The ends lost 4 bases at V and 4 bases at J; junction bases unmatched: 4. The germline V gene encodes CDR1 KGHSH and CDR2 LQKENI. The CDR3 runs 14 residues. The full variable domain, its missing parts supplied by reference TRBV18 and TRBJ2-1, is NAGVMQNPRHLVRRRGQEARLRCSPMKGHSHVYWYRQLPEEGLKFMVYLQKENIIDESGMPKERFSAEFPKEGPSILRIQQVVRGDSAAYFCASSRDSYYNEQFFGPGTRLTVL.

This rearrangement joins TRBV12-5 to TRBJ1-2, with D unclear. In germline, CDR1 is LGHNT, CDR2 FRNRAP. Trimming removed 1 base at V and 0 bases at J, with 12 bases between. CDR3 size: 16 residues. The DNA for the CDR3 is TGTGCTAGTGGTTTGGGAGAGGGAGAATCTAACTATGGCTACACCTTC. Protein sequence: CASGLGEGESNYGYTF.

The chain's CDR3 is CASSLGQGETEAFF. For the CDR3, the DNA is TGTGCCAGCAGCTTGGGACAGGGAGAGACTGAAGCTTTCTTT. This chain joins TRBV5-4 and TRBJ1-1, with 7 bases lining up with TRBD1. The junction had 4 bases not matched to a gene; V was cut back by 0 bases and J by 5 bases. This CDR3 comprises 14 residues. Germline V gene sequence: CDR1 SGHNT, CDR2 YYREEE (reference sequence).

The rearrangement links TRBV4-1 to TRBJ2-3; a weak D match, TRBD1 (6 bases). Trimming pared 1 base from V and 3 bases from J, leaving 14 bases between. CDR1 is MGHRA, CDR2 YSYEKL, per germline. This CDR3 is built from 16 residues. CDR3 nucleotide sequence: TGCGCCAGCAGCCAAGTTATCCGGGACAAGACAGATACGCAGTATTTT. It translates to CASSQVIRDKTDTQYF.

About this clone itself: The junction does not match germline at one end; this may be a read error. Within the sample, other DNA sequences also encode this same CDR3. In DNA, the CDR3 is TGCGCTAGCAGCTTACCCGCAGGGGATCAGCCCCAGCATTTT. Residues: CASSLPAGDQPQHF. This rearrangement joins TRBV5-1 to TRBJ1-5; possibly TRBD1 for D (6 bases). The length of the CDR3 is 14 residues. Germline CDR1 and CDR2: SGHRS and YFSETQ.

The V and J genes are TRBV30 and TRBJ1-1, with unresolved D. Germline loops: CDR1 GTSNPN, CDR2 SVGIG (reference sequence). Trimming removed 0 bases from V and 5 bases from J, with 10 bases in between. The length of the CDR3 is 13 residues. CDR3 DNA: TGTGCCTGGAGTGTTTCTGGGGATACTGAAGCTTTCTTT. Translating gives CAWSVSGDTEAFF.

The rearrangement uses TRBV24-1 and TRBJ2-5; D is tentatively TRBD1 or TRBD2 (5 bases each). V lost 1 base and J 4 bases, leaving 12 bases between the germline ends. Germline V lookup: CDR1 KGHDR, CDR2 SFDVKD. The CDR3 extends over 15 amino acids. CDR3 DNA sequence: TGTGCCACCAGTGATTTCGCAGGGACGGGAGAGACCCAGTACTTC. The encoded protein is CATSDFAGTGETQYF.

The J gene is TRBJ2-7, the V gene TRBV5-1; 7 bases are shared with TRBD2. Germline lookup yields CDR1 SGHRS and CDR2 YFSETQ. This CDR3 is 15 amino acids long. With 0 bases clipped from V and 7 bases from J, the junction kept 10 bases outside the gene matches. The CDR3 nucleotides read TGCGCCAGCAGCTTGGGGCGGGAGCCTCGGGGGGAGCAGTACTTC. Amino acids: CASSLGREPRGEQYF. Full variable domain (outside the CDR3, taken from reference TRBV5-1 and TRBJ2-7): KAGVTQTPRYLIKTRGQQVTLSCSPISGHRSVSWYQQTPGQGLQFLFEYFSETQRNKGNFPGRFSGRQFSNSRSEMNVSTLELGDSALYLCASSLGREPRGEQYFGPGTRLTVT.

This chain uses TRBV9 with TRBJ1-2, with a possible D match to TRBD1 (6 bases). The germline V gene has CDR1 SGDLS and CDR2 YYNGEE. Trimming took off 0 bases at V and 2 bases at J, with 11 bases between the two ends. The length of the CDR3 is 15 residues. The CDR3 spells CASSVEQGANYGYTF. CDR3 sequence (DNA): TGTGCCAGCAGCGTAGAACAGGGCGCAAACTATGGCTACACCTTC.